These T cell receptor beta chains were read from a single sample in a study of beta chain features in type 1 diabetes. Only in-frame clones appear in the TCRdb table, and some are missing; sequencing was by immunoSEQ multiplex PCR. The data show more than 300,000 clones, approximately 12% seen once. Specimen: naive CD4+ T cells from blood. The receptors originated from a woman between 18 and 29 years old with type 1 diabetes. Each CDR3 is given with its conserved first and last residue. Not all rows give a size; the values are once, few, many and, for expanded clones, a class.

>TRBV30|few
CAWRYWGQECYEQYF
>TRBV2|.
CASSQTGGADTQYF
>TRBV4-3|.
CASSRSGFGEKLFF
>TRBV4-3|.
CASSQGGASMNTEAFF
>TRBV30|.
CALRGQSAGELFF
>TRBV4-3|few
CASSPGTGVPKYEQYF
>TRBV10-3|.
CAISDSPGTRSSPLHF
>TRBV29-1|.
CSVKTGGGNTEAFF
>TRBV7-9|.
CASSQSSRGSPHTQYF
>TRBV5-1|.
CASSSQRYEQYF
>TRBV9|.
CASTGAYEQYF